Sequencing of this T cell receptor beta chain was carried out in a study of CXCR3-negative and CXCR3-positive naive CD8 T cells. About this clonotype: Its target is not known.

Naive CD8+ T cells showed a CD45RO-CCR7+CD27+CD95- phenotype. The TRB cDNA libraries were prepared by 5' RACE with UMI labels. TCRdb reprocessed the 5' RACE reads and stores each CDR3 protein as one record, lacking DNA. The sample features approximately 90,000 distinct CDR3 sequences, with approximately 0.5% in its top ten. Study-level results: Between one naive subset and the other, surface CD5 was comparable, and TCR strength was inferred from TRB CDR3 properties. Both naive subsets had comparably high diversity; memory CD8+ cells much lower. TRB CDR3 hydrophobicity was greater in CXCR3-positive naive cells than in CXCR3-negative naive cells. Cryopreservation partially lowered CXCR3 expression, so most assays used fresh PBMCs.

The CDR3 consists of 15 residues. CDR1 is LNHNV and CDR2 is YYDKDF in the germline V gene (reference sequence). The V gene is TRBV15, the J gene TRBJ1-1. This TCR derives from a human donor in good health. Some clones in this sample may be carry-over from other donors' samples. Sequenced sample: naive CXCR3+ CD8+ T cells from blood. Described subset: CD45RO-CCR7+CD27+CD95- naive CD8+ T cells expressing CXCR3 (TNR3+). CDR3 in amino acids: CATSRVNSRLVGAFF.